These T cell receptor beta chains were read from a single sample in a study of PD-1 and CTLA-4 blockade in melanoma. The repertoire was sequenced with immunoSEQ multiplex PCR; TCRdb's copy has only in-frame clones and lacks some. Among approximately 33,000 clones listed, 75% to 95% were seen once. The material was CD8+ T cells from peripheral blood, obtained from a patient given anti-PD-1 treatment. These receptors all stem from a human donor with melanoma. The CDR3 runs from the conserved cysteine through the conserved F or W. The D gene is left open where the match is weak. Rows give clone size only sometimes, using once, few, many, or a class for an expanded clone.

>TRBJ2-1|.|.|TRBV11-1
CASSSNNEQFF
TGTGCCAGCAGCTCCAACAATGAGCAGTTCTTC
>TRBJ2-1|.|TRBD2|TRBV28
CASSSPGLAMYNEQFF
TGTGCCAGCAGCTCTCCGGGACTAGCGATGTACAATGAGCAGTTCTTC
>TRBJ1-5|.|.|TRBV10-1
CASSVHLRKRQNNQPQHF
TGCGCCAGCAGTGTCCATCTCAGGAAGAGGCAGAACAATCAGCCCCAGCATTTT
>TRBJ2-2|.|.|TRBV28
CASGSAGELFF
TGTGCCAGCGGATCGGCCGGGGAGCTGTTTTTT
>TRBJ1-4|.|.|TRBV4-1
CASSQDETQSGFF
TGCGCCAGCAGCCAAGACGAGACCCAGTCAGGGTTTTTT
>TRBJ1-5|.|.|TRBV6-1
CASSEVPGNQPQHF
TGTGCCAGCAGTGAAGTCCCAGGAAATCAGCCCCAGCATTTT
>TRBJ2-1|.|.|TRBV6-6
CASSYAENSYNEQFF
TGTGCCAGCAGTTACGCGGAGAATTCCTACAATGAGCAGTTCTTC
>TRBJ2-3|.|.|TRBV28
CASSQYTDTQYF
TGTGCCAGCAGCCAGTACACAGATACGCAGTATTTT
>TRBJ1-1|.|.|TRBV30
CAWSLGRGSYTEAFF
TGTGCCTGGAGTTTGGGGAGGGGATCCTACACTGAAGCTTTCTTT
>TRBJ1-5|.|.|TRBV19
CASSIAPTGKSNQPQHF
TGTGCCAGTAGTATAGCGCCCACAGGGAAGAGCAATCAGCCCCAGCATTTT
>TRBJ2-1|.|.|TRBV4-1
CASSQEDTSSYNEQFF
TGCGCCAGCAGCCAAGAGGACACGAGCTCCTACAATGAGCAGTTCTTC
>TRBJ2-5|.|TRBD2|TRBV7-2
CASSLAGSSGETQYF
TGTGCCAGCAGCTTAGCGGGGTCTAGCGGGGAGACCCAGTACTTC
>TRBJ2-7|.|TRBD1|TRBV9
CASSVFTGTGYYEQYF
TGTGCCAGCAGCGTCTTCACCGGGACAGGGTACTACGAGCAGTACTTC
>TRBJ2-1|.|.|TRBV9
CASSPTYYNEQFF
TGTGCCAGCAGCCCCACCTACTACAATGAGCAGTTCTTC
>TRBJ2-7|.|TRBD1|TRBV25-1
CASSESRTGSSYEQYF
TGTGCCAGCAGTGAATCCCGGACAGGGAGCTCCTACGAGCAGTACTTC
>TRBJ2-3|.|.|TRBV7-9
CASSPQGADTQYF
TGTGCCAGCAGCCCACAAGGGGCAGATACGCAGTATTTT
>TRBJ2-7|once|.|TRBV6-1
CASSEAGGGNLYEQYF
TGTGCCAGCAGTGAAGCCGGTGGAGGAAACTTATACGAGCAGTACTTC
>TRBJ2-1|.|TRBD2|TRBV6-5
CASRGGSSYNEQFF
TGTGCCAGCAGGGGCGGGAGCTCCTACAATGAGCAGTTCTTC
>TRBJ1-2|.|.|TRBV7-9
CASSLVGAYGYTF
TGTGCCAGCAGCTTAGTGGGAGCCTATGGCTACACCTTC
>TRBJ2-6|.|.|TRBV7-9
CASSLGRAGSGANVLTF
TGTGCCAGCAGCTTAGGCAGGGCAGGCTCTGGGGCCAACGTCCTGACTTTC
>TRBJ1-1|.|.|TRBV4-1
CASSQGLVEEAFF
TGCGCCAGCAGCCAAGGCCTCGTCGAGGAAGCTTTCTTT
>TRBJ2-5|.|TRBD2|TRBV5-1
CASRAGTSGAQETQYF
TGCGCCAGCAGGGCTGGGACTAGCGGAGCCCAAGAGACCCAGTACTTC
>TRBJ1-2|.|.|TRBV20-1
CSASESFSANYGYTF
TGCAGTGCTAGTGAATCATTTTCAGCTAACTATGGCTACACCTTC
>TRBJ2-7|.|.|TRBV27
CASSPLGRDYEQYF
TGTGCCAGCAGTCCGCTCGGGAGAGATTACGAGCAGTACTTC
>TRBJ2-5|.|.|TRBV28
CASSLGQQETQYF
TGTGCCAGCAGTTTAGGGCAGCAAGAGACCCAGTACTTC
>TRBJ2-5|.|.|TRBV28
CASSGQNRETQYF
TGTGCCAGCAGCGGACAGAACCGAGAGACCCAGTACTTC
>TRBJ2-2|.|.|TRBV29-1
CSVEENTGELFF
TGCAGCGTAGAGGAGAACACCGGGGAGCTGTTTTTT
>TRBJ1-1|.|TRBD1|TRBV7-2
CASSSWTGLETEAFF
TGTGCCAGCAGCTCCTGGACAGGGCTAGAAACTGAAGCTTTCTTT
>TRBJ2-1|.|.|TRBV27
CASTLHNEQFF
TGTGCCAGCACTCTACACAATGAGCAGTTCTTC
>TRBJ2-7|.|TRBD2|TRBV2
CASSEESGSYEQYF
TGTGCCAGCAGTGAAGAGAGCGGGAGCTACGAGCAGTACTTC
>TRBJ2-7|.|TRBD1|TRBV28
CASTLGQGTYEQYF
TGTGCCAGCACCTTGGGACAGGGGACCTACGAGCAGTACTTC
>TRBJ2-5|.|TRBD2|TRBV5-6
CASSRRGVAGEETQYF
TGTGCCAGCAGCAGGAGGGGAGTAGCGGGGGAAGAGACCCAGTACTTC
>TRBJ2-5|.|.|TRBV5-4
CASSSSEETQYF
TGTGCCAGCAGCTCGTCTGAAGAGACCCAGTACTTC
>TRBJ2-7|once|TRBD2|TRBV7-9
CASSIASGRAYEQYF
TGTGCCAGCAGCATTGCTAGCGGGAGGGCCTACGAGCAGTACTTC
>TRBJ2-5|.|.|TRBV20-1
CSARQQTQYF
TGCAGTGCTAGGCAACAGACCCAGTACTTC
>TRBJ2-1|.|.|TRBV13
CASTWGGLNYNEQFF
TGTGCCAGCACTTGGGGCGGGTTAAACTACAATGAGCAGTTCTTC
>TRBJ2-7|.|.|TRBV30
CAWSIREMNLYEQYF
TGTGCCTGGAGTATCAGGGAGATGAATCTCTACGAGCAGTACTTC
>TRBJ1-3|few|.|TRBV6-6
CASSYSAAGNTIYF
TGTGCCAGCAGTTACTCGGCAGCTGGAAACACCATATATTTT
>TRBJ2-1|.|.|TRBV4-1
CASSPLIADNEQFF
TGCGCCAGCAGCCCATTGATAGCGGACAATGAGCAGTTCTTC
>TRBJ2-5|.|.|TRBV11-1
CASSLVAVEEETQYF
TGTGCCAGCAGCTTAGTGGCAGTAGAAGAAGAGACCCAGTACTTC
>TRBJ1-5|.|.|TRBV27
CASSLGPPNSNQPQHF
TGTGCCAGCAGTTTAGGTCCTCCCAATAGCAATCAGCCCCAGCATTTT
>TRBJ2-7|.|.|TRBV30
CAWSDSYEQYF
TGTGCCTGGAGTGACAGCTACGAGCAGTACTTC
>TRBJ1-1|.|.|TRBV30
CAWTGQMNTEAFF
TGTGCCTGGACAGGACAGATGAACACTGAAGCTTTCTTT
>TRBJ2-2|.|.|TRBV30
CAWSVTHNTGELFF
TGTGCCTGGAGTGTAACGCATAACACCGGGGAGCTGTTTTTT
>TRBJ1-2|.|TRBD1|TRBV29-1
CSVEGGTGEGYTF
TGCAGCGTTGAAGGCGGGACAGGGGAGGGCTACACCTTC
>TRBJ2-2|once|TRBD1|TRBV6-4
CASSDGQAVGELFF
TGTGCCAGCAGTGACGGACAGGCGGTCGGGGAGCTGTTTTTT
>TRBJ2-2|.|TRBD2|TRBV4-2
CASSHDPGGAGGELFF
TGTGCCAGCAGCCATGACCCGGGGGGGGCCGGCGGGGAGCTGTTTTTT
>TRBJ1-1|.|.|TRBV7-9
CASSLFQGGNMNTEAFF
TGTGCCAGCAGTCTCTTCCAGGGTGGCAATATGAACACTGAAGCTTTCTTT
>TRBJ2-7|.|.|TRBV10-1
CASSEETRSEQYF
TGCGCCAGCAGTGAGGAAACTAGATCCGAGCAGTACTTC
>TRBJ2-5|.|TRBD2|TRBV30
CAWEAGGPGETQYF
TGTGCCTGGGAGGCGGGAGGACCCGGGGAGACCCAGTACTTC
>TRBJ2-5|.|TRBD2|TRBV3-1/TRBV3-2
CASSYVAGDVGETQYF
TGTGCCAGCAGCTACGTAGCGGGAGATGTGGGAGAGACCCAGTACTTC
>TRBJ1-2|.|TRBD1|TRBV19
CASSMETGERYTF
TGTGCCAGTAGTATGGAAACAGGGGAGCGCTACACCTTC
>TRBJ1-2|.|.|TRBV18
CASSEGDYGYTF
TGTGCCAGCTCAGAGGGGGACTATGGCTACACCTTC
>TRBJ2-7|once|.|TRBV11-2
CASSFGAGSSYEQYF
TGTGCCAGCAGCTTTGGCGCAGGTTCCTCCTACGAGCAGTACTTC
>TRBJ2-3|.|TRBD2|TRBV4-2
CASSQEGLAGSDTQYF
TGTGCCAGCAGCCAAGAAGGGCTAGCGGGGTCAGATACGCAGTATTTT